This T cell receptor beta chain was captured by sequencing in a study of blood T cells in healthy people across ages. Germline CDR1 and CDR2: MDHEN and SYDVKM. V was clipped by 2 bases and J by 0 bases, with 11 bases between them. This CDR3 has 15 amino acids. There are a few counts of this clonotype. The use of a sample-barcoded 5' primer and a J-beta primer mix characterized a second PCR of 7 to 11 cycles. Each CDR3 protein gets one entry after TCRdb re-called the 5' RACE reads with MiXCR. The sample contains around 940,000 distinct CDR3 sequences, 51% of which appear only once. The clonotype comes from a woman in her sixties in good health. The sequenced sample was blood. The chain couples TRBV28 to TRBJ2-7; possibly TRBD2 for D (5 bases). The CDR3 sequence is CASSLEGTSSYEQYF. The CDR3 DNA follows: TGTGCCAGCAGTTTAGAGGGCACAAGCTCCTACGAGCAGTACTTC.